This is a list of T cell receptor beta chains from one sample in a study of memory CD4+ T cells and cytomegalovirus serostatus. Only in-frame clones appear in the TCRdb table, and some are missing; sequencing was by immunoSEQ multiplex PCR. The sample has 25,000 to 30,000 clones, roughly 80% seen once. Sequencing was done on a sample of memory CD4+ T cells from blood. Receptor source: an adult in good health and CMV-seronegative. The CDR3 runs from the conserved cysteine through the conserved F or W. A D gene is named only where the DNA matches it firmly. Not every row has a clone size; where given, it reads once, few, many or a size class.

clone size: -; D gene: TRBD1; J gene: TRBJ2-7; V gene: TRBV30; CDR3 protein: CAWRGKGGQGGREQYF; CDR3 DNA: TGTGCCTGGAGAGGAAAGGGGGGACAGGGAGGTAGGGAGCAGTACTTC
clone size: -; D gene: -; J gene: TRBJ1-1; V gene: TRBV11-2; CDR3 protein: CASSQQGNTEAFF; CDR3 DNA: TGTGCCAGCAGCCAACAGGGAAACACTGAAGCTTTCTTT
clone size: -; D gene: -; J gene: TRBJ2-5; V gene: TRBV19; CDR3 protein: CASSPRWFQETQYF; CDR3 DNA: TGTGCCAGTAGTCCCCGGTGGTTCCAAGAGACCCAGTACTTC
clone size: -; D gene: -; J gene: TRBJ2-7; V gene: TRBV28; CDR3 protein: CASSPSPGVPQTYEQYF; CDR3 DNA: TGTGCCAGCAGTCCCTCCCCGGGGGTCCCCCAAACCTACGAGCAGTACTTC
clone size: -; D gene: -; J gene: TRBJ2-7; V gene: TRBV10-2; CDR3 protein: CASSLGAPSYEQYF; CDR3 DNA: TGCGCCAGCAGTTTAGGGGCCCCCTCCTACGAGCAGTACTTC
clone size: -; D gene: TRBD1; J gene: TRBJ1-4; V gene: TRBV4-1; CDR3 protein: CASSRRTGTANEKLFF; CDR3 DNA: TGCGCCAGCAGCCGGCGGACCGGGACAGCGAATGAAAAACTGTTTTTT
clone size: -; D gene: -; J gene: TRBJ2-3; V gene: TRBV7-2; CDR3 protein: CASSRKRDTDTQYF; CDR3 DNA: TGTGCCAGCAGCCGAAAGAGAGACACAGATACGCAGTATTTT
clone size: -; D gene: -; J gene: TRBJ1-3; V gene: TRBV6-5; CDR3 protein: CASSTGGNTIYF; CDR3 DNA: TGTGCCAGCTCAACAGGGGGAAACACCATATATTTT
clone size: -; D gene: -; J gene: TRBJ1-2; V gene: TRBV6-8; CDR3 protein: CARMLGGRSNGYTF; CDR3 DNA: TGTGCCAGGATGCTAGGGGGAAGGTCGAATGGCTACACCTTC
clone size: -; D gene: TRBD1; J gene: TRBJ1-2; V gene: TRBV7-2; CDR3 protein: CASSLVQGAPFGGYTF; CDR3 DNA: TGTGCCAGCAGCTTAGTACAGGGGGCCCCGTTTGGTGGCTACACCTTC
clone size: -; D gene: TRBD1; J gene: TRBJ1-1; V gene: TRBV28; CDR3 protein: CASSWEGQGGTEAFF; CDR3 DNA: TGTGCCAGCAGTTGGGAGGGGCAGGGGGGAACTGAAGCTTTCTTT
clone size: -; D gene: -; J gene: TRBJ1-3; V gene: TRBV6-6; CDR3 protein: CASAQALGNTIYF; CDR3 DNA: TGTGCCAGCGCACAAGCCCTAGGAAACACCATATATTTT
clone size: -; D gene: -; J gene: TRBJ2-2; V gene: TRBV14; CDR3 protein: CASSQDLGKNTGELFF; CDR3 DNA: TGTGCCAGCAGCCAAGATCTGGGGAAGAACACCGGGGAGCTGTTTTTT
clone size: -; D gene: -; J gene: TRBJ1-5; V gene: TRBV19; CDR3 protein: CASSELPGNQPQHF; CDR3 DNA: TGTGCCAGTAGTGAACTCCCAGGCAATCAGCCCCAGCATTTT
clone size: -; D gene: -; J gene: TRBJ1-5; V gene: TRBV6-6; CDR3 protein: CASSYTDNQPQHF; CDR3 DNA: TGTGCCAGCAGTTACACAGATAATCAGCCCCAGCATTTT
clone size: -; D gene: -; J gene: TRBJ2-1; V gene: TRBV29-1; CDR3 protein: CSVERDFNEQFF; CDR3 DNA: TGCAGCGTTGAAAGGGACTTCAATGAGCAGTTCTTC
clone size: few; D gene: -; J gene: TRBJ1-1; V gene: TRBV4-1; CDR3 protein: CASRISPSISNTEAFF; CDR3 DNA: TGCGCCAGCAGAATTTCCCCATCCATCTCGAACACTGAAGCTTTCTTT
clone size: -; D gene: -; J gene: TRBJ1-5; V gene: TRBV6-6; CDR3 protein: CASSADSHNQPQHF; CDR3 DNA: TGTGCCAGCAGTGCGGACAGCCACAATCAGCCCCAGCATTTT
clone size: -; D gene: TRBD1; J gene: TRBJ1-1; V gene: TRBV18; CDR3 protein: CASLASRGPTEAFF; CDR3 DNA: TGTGCCAGCTTGGCGAGCAGGGGGCCCACTGAAGCTTTCTTT
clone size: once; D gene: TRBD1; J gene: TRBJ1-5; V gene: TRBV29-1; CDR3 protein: CSVQGNNQPQHF; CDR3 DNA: TGTAGCGTACAGGGGAACAATCAGCCCCAGCATTTT
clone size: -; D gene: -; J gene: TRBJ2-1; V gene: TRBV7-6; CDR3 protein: CASSSRLEAEQFF; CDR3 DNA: TGTGCCAGCAGCTCCAGACTAGAGGCTGAGCAGTTCTTC
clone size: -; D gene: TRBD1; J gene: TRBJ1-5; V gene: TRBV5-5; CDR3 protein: CASSLGGQGNQPQHF; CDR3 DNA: TGTGCCAGCAGCTTGGGGGGACAGGGCAATCAGCCCCAGCATTTT
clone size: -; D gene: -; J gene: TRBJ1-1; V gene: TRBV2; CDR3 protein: CASTYSVEAFF; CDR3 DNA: TGTGCCAGCACGTATTCGGTTGAAGCTTTCTTT
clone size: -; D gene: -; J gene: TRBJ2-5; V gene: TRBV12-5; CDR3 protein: CASGLEVETQYF; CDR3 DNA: TGTGCTAGTGGTTTGGAGGTGGAGACCCAGTACTTC
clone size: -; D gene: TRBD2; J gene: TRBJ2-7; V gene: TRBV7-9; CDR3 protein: CASSLRSSGSYEQYF; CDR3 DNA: TGTGCCAGCAGCTTAAGGTCTAGCGGTTCCTACGAGCAGTACTTC
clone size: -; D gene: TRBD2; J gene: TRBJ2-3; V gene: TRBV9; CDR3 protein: CASSGTSGRIDTQYF; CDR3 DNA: TGTGCCAGCAGCGGGACTAGCGGGAGAATAGATACGCAGTATTTT
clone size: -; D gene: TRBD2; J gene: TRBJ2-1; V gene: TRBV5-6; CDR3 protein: CASSLGLAANEQFF; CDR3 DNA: TGTGCCAGCAGCTTAGGACTAGCGGCTAATGAGCAGTTCTTC
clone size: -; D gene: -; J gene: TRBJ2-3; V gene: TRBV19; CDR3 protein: CASSIGPGPTDTQYF; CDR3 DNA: TGTGCCAGTAGTATAGGGCCAGGACCCACAGATACGCAGTATTTT
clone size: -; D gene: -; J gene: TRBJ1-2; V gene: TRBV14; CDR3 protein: CASSQVGYGYTF; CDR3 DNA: TGTGCCAGCAGCCAAGTCGGCTATGGCTACACCTTC
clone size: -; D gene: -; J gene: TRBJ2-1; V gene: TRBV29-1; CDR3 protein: CSVEGASEQFF; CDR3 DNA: TGCAGCGTTGAAGGGGCCAGTGAGCAGTTCTTC
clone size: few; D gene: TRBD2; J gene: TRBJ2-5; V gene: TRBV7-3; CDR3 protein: CASSLNSGGPGETQYF; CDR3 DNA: TGTGCCAGCAGCTTAAATAGCGGGGGTCCCGGCGAGACCCAGTACTTC
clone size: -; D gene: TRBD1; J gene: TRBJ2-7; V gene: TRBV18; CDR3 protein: CASSPSITGGEQYF; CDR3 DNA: TGTGCCAGCTCACCATCAATTACAGGGGGCGAGCAGTACTTC
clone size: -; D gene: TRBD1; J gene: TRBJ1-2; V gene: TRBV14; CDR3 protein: CASSQGQGYGYTF; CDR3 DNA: TGTGCCAGCAGCCAAGGACAGGGCTATGGCTACACCTTC
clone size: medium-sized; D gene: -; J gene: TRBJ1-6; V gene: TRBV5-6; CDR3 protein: CASSLVQGFNSPLHF; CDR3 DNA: TGTGCCAGCAGCTTGGTCCAGGGGTTTAATTCACCCCTCCACTTT
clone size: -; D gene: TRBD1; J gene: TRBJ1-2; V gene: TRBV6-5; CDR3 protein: CASSYSGQQNYGYTF; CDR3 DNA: TGTGCCAGCAGTTACTCGGGACAGCAAAACTATGGCTACACCTTC